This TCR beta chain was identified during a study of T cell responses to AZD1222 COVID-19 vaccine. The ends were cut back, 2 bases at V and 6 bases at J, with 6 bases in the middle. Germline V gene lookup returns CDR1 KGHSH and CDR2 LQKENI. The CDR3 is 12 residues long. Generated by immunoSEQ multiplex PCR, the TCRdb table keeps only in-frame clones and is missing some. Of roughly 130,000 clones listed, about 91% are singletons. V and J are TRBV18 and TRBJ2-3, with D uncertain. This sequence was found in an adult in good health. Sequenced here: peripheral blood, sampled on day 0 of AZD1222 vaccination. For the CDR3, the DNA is TGTGCCAGCTCACCAGTTCCGGATACGCAGTATTTT. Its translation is CASSPVPDTQYF.